The 20 T cell receptor beta chains below all came from one sample that was sequenced in a study of T cell responses to AZD1222 COVID-19 vaccine. Only in-frame clones appear in the TCRdb table, and some are missing; sequencing was by immunoSEQ multiplex PCR. Of 45,000 or so clones in the sample, 85% to 90% were seen once. The input for sequencing was peripheral blood, taken 28 days after the second AZD1222 dose. Receptors were obtained from an adult who received the AZD1222 COVID-19 vaccine.

Only one count was recorded for this clone. The chain couples TRBV12-3 or TRBV12-4 to TRBJ2-7, with 7 nucleotides matching TRBD2. This CDR3 contains 13 residues. The J segment lost 1 base and the V segment lost 6 bases, leaving 3 bases of the junction unmatched. Here the CDR3 reads CASSRGGSYEQYF. In DNA form, the CDR3 reads TGTGCCAGCAGCCGGGGAGGGTCCTACGAGCAGTACTTC.

CDR3 sequence reads: CASSQDPMGSLNSPLHF. As DNA, the CDR3 is TGCGCCAGCAGCCAAGATCCAATGGGCAGCTTAAATTCACCCCTCCACTTT. The rearrangement uses TRBV4-1 and TRBJ1-6; D is unresolved. CDR1 MGHRA and CDR2 YSYEKL come from the germline V gene. V was trimmed by 0 bases and J by 7 bases, leaving 16 bases between them. This CDR3 comprises 17 residues.

CDR3: CASSQDPGQGSGNEQFF. Here the CDR3 DNA reads TGCGCCAGCAGCCAAGACCCGGGACAGGGGTCGGGCAATGAGCAGTTCTTC. V usage is TRBV4-1 and J usage is TRBJ2-1, with 10 bases fitting TRBD1. This CDR3 is built from 17 residues. CDR1 and CDR2 from the germline V gene are MGHRA and YSYEKL. Trimming removed 0 bases from V and 6 bases from J; junction bases left unmatched: 8.

This chain connects TRBV5-1 to TRBJ1-6, with 7 bases fitting TRBD1. The CDR3 runs 14 residues. The germline V gene encodes CDR1 SGHRS and CDR2 YFSETQ. J gave up 7 bases and V 1 base, and 2 bases lay outside the gene matches. The CDR3 nucleotides are TGCGCCAGCAGCTTGTGGGACAGCAATTCACCCCTCCACTTT. Translating gives CASSLWDSNSPLHF. The full variable domain, its missing parts supplied by reference TRBV5-1 and TRBJ1-6, is KAGVTQTPRYLIKTRGQQVTLSCSPISGHRSVSWYQQTPGQGLQFLFEYFSETQRNKGNFPGRFSGRQFSNSRSEMNVSTLELGDSALYLCASSLWDSNSPLHFGNGTRLTVT.

The chain uses TRBV6-1 and TRBJ2-1, with D tentatively TRBD2 (5 bases). Germline V gives CDR1 MNHNS, CDR2 SASEGT. Trimming shortened V by 2 bases and J by 6 bases, and 17 bases separated the two germline ends. This CDR3 spans 16 amino acids. This CDR3 is CASSEQSGQPPNEQFF. CDR3 bases: TGTGCCAGCAGTGAACAGAGCGGTCAACCCCCCAATGAGCAGTTCTTC.

This sequence joins TRBV27 and TRBJ2-1; D remains ambiguous. Germline V CDR1 and CDR2: MNHEY, SMNVEV (reference sequence). Between the trimmed V and J ends, which lost 6 bases and 2 bases, there was a span of 8 bases. The CDR3 covers 13 residues. The CDR3 region is CASRQDTYNEQFF. Here the CDR3 DNA reads TGTGCCAGCAGGCAGGATACCTACAATGAGCAGTTCTTC.

This sequence joins TRBV25-1 and TRBJ2-5; maybe TRBD2 (6 bases). Deletions cut 2 bases from V and 6 bases from J, with 10 bases between. The CDR3 length is 13 residues. Germline loops: CDR1 MGHDK, CDR2 SYGVNS. CDR3 sequence (DNA): TGTGCCAGCAGTGAAGGGGGGACGAAGACCCAGTACTTC. Translated: CASSEGGTKTQYF. Looking up the rest from reference TRBV25-1 and TRBJ2-5 gives the full variable domain: EADIYQTPRYLVIGTGKKITLECSQTMGHDKMYWYQQDPGMELHLIHYSYGVNSTEKGDLSSESTVSRIRTEHFPLTLESARPSHTSQYLCASSEGGTKTQYFGPGTRLLVL.

The gene calls are TRBV5-1 and TRBJ1-4; D remains ambiguous. V lost 0 bases and J 2 bases, leaving 5 bases between the germline ends. In germline, CDR1 is SGHRS, CDR2 YFSETQ. The CDR3 extends over 14 amino acids. The CDR3 reads CASSLVGTNEKLFF. For the CDR3, the DNA is TGCGCCAGCAGCTTGGTAGGGACTAATGAAAAACTGTTTTTT.

Concerning this clone: Germline and junction disagree at one end, which may indicate a read error. The rearrangement joins TRBV7-2 to TRBJ2-7, with 9 bases lining up with TRBD1. Germline V gene sequence: CDR1 SGHTA, CDR2 FQGNSA. This CDR3 has 14 amino acids. CDR3 nucleotide sequence: TGTGCCAGCAGTCGACAGGGGGGTACCTACGGGCAGTACTTC. Protein: CASSRQGGTYGQYF.

This chain joins TRBV7-9 and TRBJ1-2; D is undetermined. This CDR3 spans 13 amino acids. Deletions cut 2 bases from V and 7 bases from J, with 11 bases between. Germline CDR1 SEHNR, CDR2 FQNEAQ (reference sequence). This CDR3 reads CASSLWTSVGYTF. The CDR3 DNA sequence: TGTGCCAGCAGCTTATGGACGTCCGTTGGCTACACCTTC.

CDR3 protein: CASSLGFGGTENEKLFF. CDR3 coding DNA: TGTGCCAGCAGCTTGGGTTTCGGCGGGACAGAGAATGAAAAACTGTTTTTT. This chain links TRBV5-6 with TRBJ1-4, with 7 positions matching TRBD1. The CDR3 runs 17 residues. V lost 0 bases to trimming and J lost 5 bases; unmatched junction nucleotides: 10. From germline, CDR1 is SGHDT and CDR2 YYEEEE.

The chain recombines TRBV6-2 or TRBV6-3 with TRBJ2-1, with D maybe TRBD1 (6 bases). This CDR3 contains 12 residues. V gave up 6 bases and J gave up 7 bases, with 10 bases separating them. Germline CDR1 reads MNHEY; CDR2 reads SVGEGT. This CDR3 is CASSRQGNEQFF. The CDR3 coding sequence is TGTGCCAGCAGCCGCCAGGGGAATGAGCAGTTCTTC.

The chain couples TRBV12-5 to TRBJ1-3; TRBD1 matches at 7 bases. This CDR3 contains 18 residues. J was trimmed by 4 bases and V by 4 bases; bases with no gene match: 16. Germline-derived CDR1 and CDR2 are LGHNT and FRNRAP. The DNA of the CDR3 is TGTGCTAGTGGTTCTCCTTCTGGATCCGGGACAGCCGGAAACACCATATATTTT. Translating it yields CASGSPSGSGTAGNTIYF.

V is TRBV29-1 and J is TRBJ2-1, with D perhaps being TRBD1 or TRBD2 (5 bases each). The CDR3 is 12 residues long. Trimming removed 2 bases at V and 9 bases at J, with 11 bases between. CDR1 and CDR2 (germline): SQVTM, ANQGSEA. The CDR3 DNA reads as TGCAGCGTTGAATCGGGACGTAGTGAGCAGTTCTTC. Amino acids: CSVESGRSEQFF.

V and J are TRBV19 and TRBJ2-7; 7 nucleotides align to TRBD1. The CDR3 sequence is 13 residues long. Germline V gene lookup returns CDR1 LNHDA and CDR2 SQIVND (reference sequence). J was trimmed by 2 bases and V by 6 bases; bases with no gene match: 4. This CDR3 is CASRDRDPYEQYF. CDR3 sequence (DNA): TGTGCCAGTAGAGACAGGGATCCCTACGAGCAGTACTTC.

The chain uses TRBV5-1 and TRBJ1-1, with 7 positions matching TRBD1. The CDR3 length is 13 residues. With 7 bases clipped from V and 3 bases from J, the junction kept 6 bases outside the gene matches. The germline CDR1 and CDR2 sequences are SGHRS and YFSETQ. CDR3 in DNA: TGCGCCAGCGGAGAACAGGGGTACACTGAAGCTTTCTTT. Translating gives CASGEQGYTEAFF.

J is TRBJ2-1 and V is TRBV15; D remains unclear. With 0 bases removed from V and 10 bases from J, the gap between germline ends came to 10 bases. CDR1 is LNHNV, CDR2 YYDKDF, per germline (reference sequence). The CDR3 runs 13 residues. The DNA of the CDR3 is TGTGCCACCAGCAGAGATCCAGGAAGGGAGCAGTTCTTC. Its translation: CATSRDPGREQFF.

This chain joins TRBV7-6 and TRBJ2-7; D call uncertain. Trimming pared 1 base from V and 5 bases from J, leaving 3 bases between. In germline, CDR1 is SGHVS, CDR2 FNYEAQ. The CDR3 length is 11 residues. As DNA, the CDR3 is TGTGCCAGCAGCTTAGTCGACGAGCAGTACTTC. The encoded protein is CASSLVDEQYF. The full variable domain, with the rest looked up from reference TRBV7-6 and TRBJ2-7, is GAGVSQSPRYKVTKRGQDVALRCDPISGHVSLYWYRQALGQGPEFLTYFNYEAQQDKSGLPNDRFSAERPEGSISTLTIQRTEQRDSAMYRCASSLVDEQYFGPGTRLTVT.

V usage is TRBV10-3 and J usage is TRBJ1-1; D ambiguous. The germline V gene has CDR1 ENHRY and CDR2 SYGVKD. The ends were cut back, 3 bases at V and 1 base at J, with 12 bases in the middle. This CDR3 spans 15 amino acids. The CDR3 coding sequence is TGTGCCATCAGTGACCCCTCAGCGGGGAACACTGAAGCTTTCTTT. This sequence encodes CAISDPSAGNTEAFF.

This clone came up a few times. V is TRBV7-8 and J is TRBJ1-1, with a possible D match to TRBD1 (6 bases). The CDR3 runs to 16 residues. Germline CDR1 and CDR2: SGHVS and FQNEAQ. Trimming left V 5 bases short and J 1 base short, with 17 bases between. The CDR3 protein is CASSQTPGGWNTEAFF. CDR3 bases: TGTGCCAGCAGCCAGACTCCGGGGGGCTGGAACACTGAAGCTTTCTTT.